Here is one T cell receptor (beta chain) with its context. There are 19 residues in the CDR3. V lost 3 bases, J lost 8 bases, and 29 bases lay in between. The data originate from a study of blood T cell repertoires in COVID-19. Sequenced by immunoSEQ multiplex PCR; TCRdb stores in-frame clones only, minus some. This table holds around 300,000 clones, 85% to 90% found once. The sample consisted of peripheral blood. The TCR was taken from a middle-aged woman with acute or convalescent COVID-19. This chain joins TRBV5-3 and TRBJ1-4, with TRBD1 as a possible D gene (5 bases). TRBV5-3 has ORF status, its function being uncertain. The CDR3, as DNA: TGTGCCAGAAGCTATGTAGGGGACTGTCCTGCCCTTGGGCGGGAAAAACTGTTTTTT. Protein: CARSYVGDCPALGREKLFF.